This T cell receptor (beta chain) was documented in a study of blood T cells in healthy people across ages. Looking at the study overall: The template switching approach captured approximately one barcoded beta molecule for every two T cells.

The germline V gene encodes CDR1 DFQATT and CDR2 SNEGSKA (reference sequence). The CDR3 sequence is 15 residues long. Deletions cut 3 bases from V and 4 bases from J, with 18 bases between. Primers used in a second PCR of about 7 to 12 cycles were a sample-barcoded 5' primer and a J-beta primer mix. TCRdb passed the 5' RACE reads through MiXCR, listing each CDR3 protein once. The sample contains about a million distinct CDR3 sequences, roughly 52% of which appear only once. Study-wide findings and caveats: Higher diversity and more naive CD4+ cells were features of long-lived donors, compared to aged donors. Older age coincided with a roughly linear decline in TCR beta diversity per million T cells.

Remarks on this clonotype: What it binds is unknown.

Each donor had 9 to 10 milliliters of peripheral blood drawn. Sequences were obtained from blood. The chain couples TRBV20-1 to TRBJ1-2; no reliable D call. The TCR originated in a man younger than 40 in good health. The CDR3 spells CSARAGVLTLYGYTF. In DNA, the CDR3 is TGCAGTGCTAGGGCCGGGGTCCTTACTCTCTATGGCTACACCTTC.